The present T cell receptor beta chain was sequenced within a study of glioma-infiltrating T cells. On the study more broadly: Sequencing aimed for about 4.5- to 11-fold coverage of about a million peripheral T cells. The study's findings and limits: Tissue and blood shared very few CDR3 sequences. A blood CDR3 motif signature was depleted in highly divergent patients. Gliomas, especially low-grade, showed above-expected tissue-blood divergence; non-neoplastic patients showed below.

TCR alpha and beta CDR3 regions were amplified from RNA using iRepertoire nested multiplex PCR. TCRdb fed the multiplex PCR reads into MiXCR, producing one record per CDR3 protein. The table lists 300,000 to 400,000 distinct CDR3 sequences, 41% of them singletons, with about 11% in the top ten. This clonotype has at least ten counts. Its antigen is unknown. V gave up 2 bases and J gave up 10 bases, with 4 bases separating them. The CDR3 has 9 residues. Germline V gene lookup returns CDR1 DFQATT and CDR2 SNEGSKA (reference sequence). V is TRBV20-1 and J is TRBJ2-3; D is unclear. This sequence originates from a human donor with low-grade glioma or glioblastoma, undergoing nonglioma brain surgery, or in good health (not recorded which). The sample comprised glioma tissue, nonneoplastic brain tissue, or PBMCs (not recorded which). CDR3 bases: TGCAGTGCTAGAATGCCGCAGTATTTT. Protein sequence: CSARMPQYF.